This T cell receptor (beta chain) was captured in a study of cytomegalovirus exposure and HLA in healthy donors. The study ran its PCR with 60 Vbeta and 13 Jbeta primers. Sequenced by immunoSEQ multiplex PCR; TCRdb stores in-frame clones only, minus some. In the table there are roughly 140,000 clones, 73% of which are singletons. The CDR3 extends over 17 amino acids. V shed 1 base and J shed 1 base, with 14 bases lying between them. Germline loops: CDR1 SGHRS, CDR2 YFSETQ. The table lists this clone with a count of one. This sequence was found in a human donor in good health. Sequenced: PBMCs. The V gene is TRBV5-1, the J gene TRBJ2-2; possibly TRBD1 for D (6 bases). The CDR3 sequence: CASSLSRDNQNTGELFF. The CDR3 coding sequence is TGCGCCAGCAGCTTGAGTAGGGACAACCAGAACACCGGGGAGCTGTTTTTT.